Below are 15 T cell receptor beta chains sequenced from a single sample in a study of spatial heterogeneity in lung cancer. In TCRdb, the 5' RACE reads were re-called with MiXCR into one record per CDR3 protein. The repertoire holds roughly 29,000 distinct CDR3 sequences, approximately 5.1% seen once, with 20% to 25% in the top ten. Specified time point: blood at routine non-recurrence follow-up after resection. The sequencing used PBMCs, collected at follow-up. The receptor set was obtained from a female donor with early-stage non-small cell lung cancer.

In its sample, this clonotype was seen many times. CDR3 DNA: TGTGCCAGCAGTTACATGGGGGCGAGCTCCGGGGAGCTGTTTTTT. This codes for CASSYMGASSGELFF. The rearrangement links TRBV6-2 or TRBV6-3 to TRBJ2-2; D is perhaps TRBD1 (6 bases). This CDR3 spans 15 amino acids. Germline CDR1 MNHEY, CDR2 SVGEGT. V shed 2 bases and J shed 6 bases, with 13 bases lying between them.

This clonotype was found many times. At one boundary the junction diverges from the germline segment, which might be a read error. V usage is TRBV7-9 and J usage is TRBJ1-3; no clear D gene. CDR3 length: 14 residues. Per germline, CDR1 SEHNR and CDR2 FQNEAQ (reference sequence). The DNA of the CDR3 is TGTGTCAGCAGCCAGACCAGGACCTTAAACACCATATATTTT. It yields the protein CVSSQTRTLNTIYF.

This clonotype is medium-sized in the sample. The chain combines TRBV7-2 with TRBJ2-2; tentatively, D is TRBD1 or TRBD2 (5 bases each). Looked up from germline, CDR1 is SGHTA and CDR2 is FQGNSA. V was cut by 5 bases and J by 4 bases, with 14 bases left in between. The CDR3 spans 15 residues. The DNA for the CDR3 is TGTGCCAGCAGCATCTTGGACGGGGCCACCGGGGAGCTGTTTTTT. As protein: CASSILDGATGELFF.

This clonotype was seen many times. The chain uses TRBV29-1 and TRBJ2-6; D gene uncertain. The germline V gene has CDR1 SQVTM and CDR2 ANQGSEA. Deletions cut 7 bases from V and 2 bases from J, with 9 bases between. The CDR3 contains 13 residues. The DNA of the CDR3 is TGCAGCGCAATGGACCCTGGGGCCAACGTCCTGACTTTC. It is translated as CSAMDPGANVLTF.

This clonotype was seen ten or more times. This chain links TRBV6-1 with TRBJ2-5; D perhaps matches TRBD1 (5 bases). CDR1 and CDR2 from the germline V gene are MNHNS and SASEGT. The CDR3 is 15 amino acids. Trimming took off 1 base at V and 3 bases at J, with 12 bases between the two ends. The CDR3 bases are TGTGCCAGCAGTGAAGTGTCTGGGGCGAAAGAGACCCAGTACTTC. Protein product: CASSEVSGAKETQYF.

V is TRBV20-1 and J is TRBJ1-1; tentative D call: TRBD1 (6 bases). Between the trimmed V and J ends, which lost 4 bases and 7 bases, there was a span of 16 bases. CDR3 length equals 13 residues. Germline CDR1 and CDR2: DFQATT and SNEGSKA (reference sequence). The CDR3 loop is CSAKDSLYGEAFF. The CDR3 coding sequence is TGCAGTGCTAAGGACAGTCTGTACGGTGAAGCTTTCTTT.

At least ten counts were recorded for this clonotype. This sequence joins TRBV19 and TRBJ2-7; maybe TRBD2 (6 bases). The germline V and J ends were trimmed by 5 bases and 6 bases, with 17 bases remaining between them. Looked up from germline, CDR1 is LNHDA and CDR2 is SQIVND (reference sequence). This CDR3 comprises 14 residues. The DNA of the CDR3 is TGTGCCAGTAGTCTTTCCGGGACTGAGGGCGAGCAGTACTTC. It encodes CASSLSGTEGEQYF.

This clonotype was seen at least ten times. CDR3 sequence (DNA): TGTGCCAGCAGCGAAGGGGGGAGTAGGTCTCACACCGGGGAGCTGTTTTTT. This sequence encodes CASSEGGSRSHTGELFF. The chain carries TRBV5-4 and TRBJ2-2; D may match TRBD1 or TRBD2 (6 bases each). Germline lookup yields CDR1 SGHNT and CDR2 YYREEE (reference sequence). The germline V and J ends were trimmed by 4 bases and 3 bases, with 19 bases remaining between them. CDR3 length: 17 amino acids.

This clonotype was recorded at least ten times. The chain is built from TRBV19 and TRBJ2-3; 13 bases line up with TRBD2. The CDR3 sequence is 17 residues long. Germline V gene sequence: CDR1 LNHDA, CDR2 SQIVND (reference sequence). V gave up 4 bases and J gave up 3 bases; unmatched junction bases: 7. The CDR3 region has the DNA TGTGCCAGTAGTACCCAATCGGGACTAGCGGGAACAGATACGCAGTATTTT. It yields the protein CASSTQSGLAGTDTQYF. Complete variable domain (other parts from reference TRBV19 and TRBJ2-3): DGGITQSPKYLFRKEGQNVTLSCEQNLNHDAMYWYRQDPGQGLRLIYYSQIVNDFQKGDIAEGYSVSREKKESFPLTVTSAQKNPTAFYLCASSTQSGLAGTDTQYFGPGTRLTVL.

This clonotype was seen repeatedly, ten times or more. J is TRBJ1-2 and V is TRBV20-1, with TRBD1 matching 9 bases. The CDR3 runs 17 residues. Trimming cost V 3 bases and J 7 bases; bases outside gene matches: 18. Germline assignment: CDR1 DFQATT and CDR2 SNEGSKA (reference sequence). DNA of the CDR3: TGCAGTGCTAGCAATTTACACGCGGGGACAGGGAAAGGTGGCTACACCTTC. It codes for CSASNLHAGTGKGGYTF.

The gene calls are TRBV7-2 and TRBJ2-3, with 7 bases matching TRBD2. The length of the CDR3 is 14 residues. Germline V lookup: CDR1 SGHTA, CDR2 FQGNSA. V trimming: 6 bases; J trimming: 2 bases; junction bases outside the gene matches: 5. CDR3 residues: CASSPSGVTDTQYF. CDR3 sequence (DNA): TGTGCCAGCAGTCCTAGCGGAGTCACAGATACGCAGTATTTT.

This clonotype came up many times. The chain is built from TRBV7-3 and TRBJ1-1; D possibly corresponds to TRBD1 (5 bases). CDR1 is SGHTA, CDR2 FQGTGA, per germline. V shed 4 bases and J shed 11 bases, with 14 bases lying between them. CDR3 length: 12 amino acids. The CDR3 DNA reads TGTGCCAGCAGCTCCGGGGCCGGGGCGGCTTTCTTT. Amino acids: CASSSGAGAAFF.

This clonotype was seen only a few times. J is TRBJ2-5 and V is TRBV18; D not resolved. CDR1 is KGHSH, CDR2 LQKENI, per germline. The V end lost 3 bases, the J end lost 3 bases, and 14 bases lay between the germline ends. The CDR3 covers 15 residues. The CDR3: CASSPPMGSEETQYF. CDR3 sequence (DNA): TGTGCCAGCTCACCCCCTATGGGCAGTGAAGAGACCCAGTACTTC.

This clonotype appeared many times. The gene calls are TRBV6-2 or TRBV6-3 and TRBJ2-7; TRBD1 matches at 7 bases. This CDR3 comprises 15 residues. With 2 bases clipped from V and 0 bases from J, the junction kept 4 bases outside the gene matches. Per germline, CDR1 MNHEY and CDR2 SVGEGT. CDR3 loop: CASSYPNRGSYEQYF. The CDR3 bases are TGTGCCAGCAGTTACCCCAACAGGGGCTCCTACGAGCAGTACTTC.

This clonotype was recorded at least ten times. The chain combines TRBV3-1 with TRBJ2-7, with D perhaps TRBD1 or TRBD2 (5 bases each). Trimming took 0 bases from V and 5 from J, leaving 17 bases between them. The CDR3 loop spans 16 amino acids. The germline gives CDR1 LGHDT, CDR2 YNNKEL (reference sequence). The CDR3 reads CASSQDMRGLPNEQYF. The CDR3, as DNA: TGTGCCAGCAGCCAAGATATGAGGGGCCTCCCCAACGAGCAGTACTTC.